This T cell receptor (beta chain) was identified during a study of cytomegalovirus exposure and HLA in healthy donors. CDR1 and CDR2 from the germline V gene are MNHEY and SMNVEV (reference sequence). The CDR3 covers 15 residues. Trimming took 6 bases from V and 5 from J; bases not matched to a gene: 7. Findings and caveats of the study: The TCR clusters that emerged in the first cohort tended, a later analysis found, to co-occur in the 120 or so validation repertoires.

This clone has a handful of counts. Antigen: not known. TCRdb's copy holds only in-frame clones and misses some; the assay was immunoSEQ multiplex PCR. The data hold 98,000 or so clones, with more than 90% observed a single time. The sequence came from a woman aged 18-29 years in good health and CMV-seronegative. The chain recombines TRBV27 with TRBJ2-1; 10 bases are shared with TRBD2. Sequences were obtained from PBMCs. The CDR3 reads CASRRSGGANNEQFF. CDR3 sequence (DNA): TGTGCCAGCAGAAGAAGCGGGGGGGCCAACAATGAGCAGTTCTTC.